Listed below are T cell receptor beta chains from one sample, sequenced in a study of T cell clones after liver transplantation. Profiling relied on immunoSEQ multiplex PCR, and the TCRdb table lists in-frame clones only, not all of them. The sample includes roughly 100,000 clones, about 86% seen only once; the top ten take around 3%. The input for sequencing was CD4+ T cells from blood, taken about 50 months after liver transplant. The receptors shown here come from a human patient who received a liver transplant. Some T cells may have come from the graft donor. Each CDR3 is given with its conserved first and last residue. Each record gives: D gene, clone size, J gene, V gene, CDR3 DNA, CDR3 protein. The D gene is left open where the match is weak. A clone size is listed for some rows: how often the clone was seen (once, few, many), or a class if it is expanded.

. once TRBJ1-3 TRBV5-1 TGCGCCAGCAGCTCCGACGGACCAATTGGAAACACCATATATTTT CASSSDGPIGNTIYF
TRBD1 . TRBJ1-4 TRBV27 TGTGCCACTGGGGCCCAGGGACAGGGGCAAAAACTGTTTTTT CATGAQGQGQKLFF
. . TRBJ1-1 TRBV6-1 TGTGCCAGCAGTTACGGCAGTGGGGCTTTCTTT CASSYGSGAFF
TRBD2 . TRBJ2-5 TRBV5-1 TGTTCTAGCGGGAGGGACCAGACCCAGTACTTC CSSGRDQTQYF
. few TRBJ1-1 TRBV7-9 TGTGCCAGCAGCTTAGATCGGGTAGGGGGAAGTCTAAACACTGAAGCTTTCTTT CASSLDRVGGSLNTEAFF
. . TRBJ1-1 TRBV5-4 TGTGCCAGCAGCTGGGAGAGACCGACTCCCACGGGGGCTTTCTTT CASSWERPTPTGAFF
. . TRBJ2-2 TRBV7-2 TGTGCCAGCAGCTTGGACTTATTGCCCGGGGAGCTGTTTTTT CASSLDLLPGELFF
. once TRBJ1-5 TRBV7-2 TGTGCCAGCTTACCAAGGGCAGGGTTAGGTCAGCCCCAGCATTTT CASLPRAGLGQPQHF
TRBD1 . TRBJ1-2 TRBV7-3 TGTGCCAGCACCCGTGACAAACAGGGGGACTATGGCTACACCTTC CASTRDKQGDYGYTF
TRBD1 . TRBJ1-6 TRBV27 TGTGCCAGCAGTGGGACAGGGCGTTCACCCCTCCACTTT CASSGTGRSPLHF
. few TRBJ2-5 TRBV14 TGTGCCAGCAGCCCCTCGGGGGCGCGGTACCAAGAGACCCAGTACTTC CASSPSGARYQETQYF
. . TRBJ2-6 TRBV5-1 TGCGCCAGCAGCTTGGATGCAGGTACTGGGGCCAACGTCCTGACTTTC CASSLDAGTGANVLTF
. . TRBJ1-6 TRBV6-5 TGTGCCAGCAGTTACGGGGGCACCTATAATTCACCCCTCCACTTT CASSYGGTYNSPLHF
. . TRBJ1-1 TRBV27 TGTGCCAGCCGGGGGGCTGTGAACACTGAAGCTTTCTTT CASRGAVNTEAFF
TRBD1 . TRBJ1-1 TRBV25-1 TGTGCCAGCACTACTGACGGGACAGGGCGTGGAACTGAAGCTTTCTTT CASTTDGTGRGTEAFF
. . TRBJ2-3 TRBV27 TGTGCCAGCAGTTTATCGATAACAGATACGCAGTATTTT CASSLSITDTQYF
. . TRBJ2-7 TRBV7-6 TGTGCCAGCAGCTTAGCGGGAGCCTACGAGCAGTACTTC CASSLAGAYEQYF
. once TRBJ2-2 TRBV11-3 TGTGCCAGCAGCTACGGGGGTAGCCGCAACACCGGGGAGCTGTTTTTT CASSYGGSRNTGELFF
. . TRBJ2-5 TRBV10-1 TGCGCCAGCAGAGATACAGGGACGGAGACCCAGTACTTC CASRDTGTETQYF
. . TRBJ2-5 TRBV13 TGTGCCAGCAGCTTACGTCTGGGGACCCAGTACTTC CASSLRLGTQYF
. . TRBJ2-2 TRBV6-5 TGTGCCAGCAGTTGGGAGCGAGACACCGGGGAGCTGTTTTTT CASSWERDTGELFF
. . TRBJ1-4 TRBV4-2 TGTGCCAGCAGCCCGGTAGGAGGAGAAAAACTGTTTTTT CASSPVGGEKLFF
. . TRBJ1-4 TRBV5-4 TGTGCCAGCAGCCTACCGGGGAGTGAAAAACTGTTTTTT CASSLPGSEKLFF
TRBD1 . TRBJ2-1 TRBV15 TGTGCCACCAGCAGAGACTTAGGACAGGGTGTCGAGCAGTTCTTC CATSRDLGQGVEQFF
TRBD1 . TRBJ1-2 TRBV6-5 TGTGCCAGCCAACCAGGGGGCTCGGGCTATGGCTACACCTTC CASQPGGSGYGYTF
TRBD2 . TRBJ2-1 TRBV5-8 TGTGCCAGCAGTCTCGATGGCGGGGGGGCCCGGCAGTTCTTC CASSLDGGGARQFF
. once TRBJ2-7 TRBV7-2 TGTGCCAGCAGCCCCCCGGGGCACAGGGACCTTCCCTACGAGCAGTACTTC CASSPPGHRDLPYEQYF
. . TRBJ2-2 TRBV27 TGTGCCAGCAGTTTTGGGGGATCGAACACCGGGGAGCTGTTTTTT CASSFGGSNTGELFF
. few TRBJ2-7 TRBV10-3 TGTGCCATCAGAGAAGGGGACTACGAGCAGTACTTC CAIREGDYEQYF
TRBD2 . TRBJ2-1 TRBV7-2 TGTGCCAGCAGTCGGGGGGGAGATAGGCAGCAGTTCTTC CASSRGGDRQQFF
. . TRBJ1-5 TRBV19 TGTGCCAGTAGTGTCCGCAGGGAGCGACGCAATCAGCCCCAGCATTTT CASSVRRERRNQPQHF
. . TRBJ1-5 TRBV2 TGTGCCAGCAGTCGACCTGGCGAGGGCCATCAGCCCCAGCATTTT CASSRPGEGHQPQHF
. . TRBJ1-3 TRBV29-1 TGCAGCGTTGGCTCTGGAAACACCATATATTTT CSVGSGNTIYF
. . TRBJ1-1 TRBV9 TGTGCCAGCAGCGTAGGATGGGCGGGGGACACTGAAGCTTTCTTT CASSVGWAGDTEAFF
TRBD1 once TRBJ1-1 TRBV28 TGTGCCAGCAGTTTCAGCCCAGGGGGAACTGAAGCTTTCTTT CASSFSPGGTEAFF
TRBD1 once TRBJ2-5 TRBV5-1 TGCGCCAGCAGCTTAGGACAGGGACAGACCCAGTACTTC CASSLGQGQTQYF
. . TRBJ1-2 TRBV29-1 TGCAGCGTTGCCCCGAAAATGGGGGGCCATGGCTACACCTTC CSVAPKMGGHGYTF
. . TRBJ1-2 TRBV18 TGTGCCAGCTCACCACAAGGTAGGGCCGAGAAAACCGTTGCCTCTGGCTACACCTTC CASSPQGRAEKTVASGYTF
. . TRBJ2-2 TRBV14 TGTGCCAGCAGCCCCGGGTGGTGGGACAACGCGAACACCGGGGAGCTGTTTTTT CASSPGWWDNANTGELFF
TRBD1 . TRBJ2-2 TRBV5-1 TGCGCCAGCAGAAAAGACAGGGGTGAAACCGGGGAGCTGTTTTTT CASRKDRGETGELFF
TRBD2 . TRBJ2-3 TRBV7-9 TGTGCCAGCAGCTTAAATCTAGCGGTTAGCACAGATACGCAGTATTTT CASSLNLAVSTDTQYF
. . TRBJ1-2 TRBV7-9 TGTGCCAGCAGCTTAGTAGACGGTGGCTACACCTTC CASSLVDGGYTF
TRBD1 . TRBJ2-7 TRBV7-6 TGTGCCAGCAGCTTCCCTCTTGGACAGGAGAAGGGCTTC CASSFPLGQEKGF
TRBD1 . TRBJ2-5 TRBV18 TGTGCCAGCTCACCACAAGGCGTAGGACAGGGGGGAGAGACCCAGTACTTC CASSPQGVGQGGETQYF
TRBD1 . TRBJ1-3 TRBV11-3 TGTGCCAGCAGCAAGGACAGGGTCTCCACCATATATTTT CASSKDRVSTIYF
. . TRBJ2-1 TRBV6-5 TGTGCCAGCGCTTCGCCCGCGAATGAGCAGTTCTTC CASASPANEQFF
. . TRBJ2-5 TRBV19 TGTGCCAGTAGTATTGGACCGAGCCAAGAGACCCAGTACTTC CASSIGPSQETQYF
. once TRBJ2-3 TRBV2 TGTGCCAGCAATATTCGAGATACGCAGTATTTT CASNIRDTQYF
TRBD2 once TRBJ2-1 TRBV30 TGTGCCTGGAGTGGGACTAGCGGGAATCGGGATGAGCAGTTCTTC CAWSGTSGNRDEQFF
. . TRBJ2-3 TRBV7-2 TGTGCCAGCAGCTACACACGTATGGTCACAGATACGCAGTATTTT CASSYTRMVTDTQYF
. . TRBJ2-1 TRBV5-1 TGCGCCAGCAGCTTGGGGGGCCGGGACAATGAGCAGTTCTTC CASSLGGRDNEQFF
. . TRBJ2-1 TRBV4-1 TGCGCCAGCAGCTCCCAACAGAGAAACTCCTACAATGAGCAGTTCTTC CASSSQQRNSYNEQFF
TRBD1 . TRBJ1-6 TRBV4-3 TGCGCCAGCAGCCAAGGACAGGGGATCAATTCACCCCTCCACTTT CASSQGQGINSPLHF